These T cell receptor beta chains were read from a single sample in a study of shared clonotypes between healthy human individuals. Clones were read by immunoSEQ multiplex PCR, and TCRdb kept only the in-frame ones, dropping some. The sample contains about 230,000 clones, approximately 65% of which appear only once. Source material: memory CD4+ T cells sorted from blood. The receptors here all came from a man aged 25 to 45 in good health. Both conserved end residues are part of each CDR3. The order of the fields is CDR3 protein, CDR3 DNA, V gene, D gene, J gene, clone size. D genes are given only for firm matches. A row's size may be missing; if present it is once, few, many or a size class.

CASSLGQGHYEQYF,TGTGCCAGCAGCTTGGGACAGGGACACTACGAGCAGTACTTC,TRBV5-6,TRBD1,TRBJ2-7,NA
CASSPSRTGYGYTF,TGTGCCAGCAGCCCGTCCCGGACAGGCTATGGCTACACCTTC,TRBV16,TRBD1,TRBJ1-2,NA
CASSFQPGQRGMSTEAFF,TGCGCCAGCAGCTTCCAGCCGGGACAGAGGGGGATGAGCACTGAAGCTTTCTTT,TRBV5-1,TRBD1,TRBJ1-1,NA
CASSRPIGGSVVETQYF,TGTGCCAGCAGCCGCCCCATCGGCGGGAGCGTGGTTGAGACCCAGTACTTC,TRBV5-6,TRBD2,TRBJ2-5,NA
CASSLVAGYEQYF,TGTGCCAGCAGCTTGGTAGCCGGATACGAGCAGTACTTC,TRBV7-9,NA,TRBJ2-7,once
CASSMRAGEQFF,TGTGCCAGTAGTATGAGGGCGGGTGAGCAGTTCTTC,TRBV19,NA,TRBJ2-1,NA
CASSYRFVNEQFF,TGTGCCAGCAGCTATCGGTTTGTCAATGAGCAGTTCTTC,TRBV7-9,NA,TRBJ2-1,few
CASSLAGGLHNEQFF,TGTGCCAGCAGCTTGGCCGGGGGACTCCACAATGAGCAGTTCTTC,TRBV5-4,NA,TRBJ2-1,NA
CASSLTSTGTYEQYF,TGTGCCAGCAGTCTAACCTCGACAGGGACCTACGAGCAGTACTTC,TRBV28,TRBD1,TRBJ2-7,few
CASSLDPGAGLGNIQYF,TGCGCCAGCAGCTTGGACCCGGGAGCGGGGCTGGGAAACATTCAGTACTTC,TRBV5-1,TRBD2,TRBJ2-4,NA
CASSLDSNYGYTF,TGTGCCAGCAGCTTAGATTCGAACTACGGCTACACCTTC,TRBV5-4,NA,TRBJ1-2,few
CASSQVTSSASYEQYF,TGCGCCAGCAGCCAAGTAACTAGCTCTGCGTCCTACGAGCAGTACTTC,TRBV4-1,NA,TRBJ2-7,few
CASGRSGDTDTQYF,TGTGCCTCCGGGCGTAGCGGGGACACAGATACGCAGTATTTT,TRBV7-3,TRBD2,TRBJ2-3,NA
CASSQDSSFSYEQYF,TGTGCCAGCAGCCAAGACTCGAGTTTCTCCTACGAGCAGTACTTC,TRBV4-2,NA,TRBJ2-7,once
CASSSRASKQETQYF,TGTGCCAGCAGTTCCCGGGCCTCAAAGCAAGAGACCCAGTACTTC,TRBV27,NA,TRBJ2-5,NA
CASALNGRGVVNTDTQYF,TGTGCCAGCGCCCTGAATGGGCGCGGAGTAGTAAACACAGATACGCAGTATTTT,TRBV2,NA,TRBJ2-3,few
CASSLTTGRPTDTQYF,TGTGCCAGCAGCCTGACCACCGGGAGGCCCACAGATACGCAGTATTTT,TRBV7-2,TRBD2,TRBJ2-3,few
CASSFGGAWTEAFF,TGTGCCAGCAGCTTTGGTGGGGCGTGGACTGAAGCTTTCTTT,TRBV11-2,NA,TRBJ1-1,NA
CASSEGFTGPQHF,TGTGCCAGCAGTGAAGGGTTTACGGGGCCCCAGCATTTT,TRBV6-1,NA,TRBJ1-5,NA
CASSSTGTTLSGANVLTF,TGCGCCAGCAGCTCTACGGGGACAACCCTTTCTGGGGCCAACGTCCTGACTTTC,TRBV5-1,NA,TRBJ2-6,NA
CAWSRRTGELFF,TGTGCCTGGAGTAGAAGGACCGGGGAGCTGTTTTTT,TRBV30,NA,TRBJ2-2,NA
CASAETSGRVKEQYF,TGTGCTAGTGCCGAGACTAGCGGGAGGGTGAAGGAGCAGTACTTC,TRBV12-5,TRBD2,TRBJ2-7,NA
CAWSPGGRGRFYDNQPQHF,TGTGCCTGGAGCCCTGGGGGCAGGGGGCGGTTTTATGACAATCAGCCCCAGCATTTT,TRBV30,TRBD1,TRBJ1-5,NA
CASSSRTGDDEKLFF,TGTGCCAGCAGTTCACGGACAGGGGATGATGAAAAACTGTTTTTT,TRBV28,TRBD1,TRBJ1-4,NA
CASSYRQTSTDTQYF,TGCGCCAGCAGCTATAGACAGACTAGCACAGATACGCAGTATTTT,TRBV5-1,NA,TRBJ2-3,NA
CASSLTPYEQYF,TGTGCCAGCAGCCTTACCCCCTACGAGCAGTACTTC,TRBV14,NA,TRBJ2-7,NA
CASRLGGSEGEQYF,TGTGCCAGTAGACTGGGCGGAAGCGAGGGCGAGCAGTACTTC,TRBV19,NA,TRBJ2-7,NA
CASRPQGASNQPQHF,TGTGCCAGCAGGCCACAGGGGGCAAGCAATCAGCCCCAGCATTTT,TRBV6-5,TRBD1,TRBJ1-5,few
CASSVAAGGNSGANVLTF,TGTGCCAGCAGCGTAGCAGCGGGTGGAAACTCTGGGGCCAACGTCCTGACTTTC,TRBV9,NA,TRBJ2-6,once
CASSPSSGRANSYNEQFF,TGCGCCAGCAGCCCCTCGTCTGGCAGGGCGAACTCCTACAATGAGCAGTTCTTC,TRBV5-1,NA,TRBJ2-1,NA
CASSKSGLMAKNIQYF,TGTGCCAGCAGCAAATCAGGGTTAATGGCCAAAAACATTCAGTACTTC,TRBV21-1,NA,TRBJ2-4,NA
CASSIEWGTEQYF,TGTGCCAGTAGTATTGAATGGGGAACCGAGCAGTACTTC,TRBV19,NA,TRBJ2-7,NA
CASSEGGPQHF,TGTGCCAGCAGTGAAGGGGGGCCCCAGCATTTT,TRBV2,NA,TRBJ1-5,NA